These T cell receptor beta chains were read from a single sample in a study of identical twins. From the 5' RACE reads, TCRdb called clonotypes with MiXCR, one entry per CDR3 protein. The sample yields more than 1.5 million distinct CDR3 sequences, about 32% seen once. The sample taken for sequencing was cord blood. All receptors derive from a newborn girl in good health. CDR3s include the opening cysteine and the closing phenylalanine or tryptophan. The order of the fields is D gene, clone size, J gene, V gene, CDR3 protein, CDR3 DNA. A D gene is named only where the DNA matches it firmly. Clone size is shown for a subset of rows, as once, few, many or a class of expanded clone.

TRBD1 | NA | TRBJ1-1 | TRBV29-1 | CSAGTGRETEAFF | TGCAGCGCTGGGACAGGGAGGGAGACTGAAGCTTTCTTT
NA | NA | TRBJ2-7 | TRBV7-4 | CASSLVVRDYEQYF | TGTGCCAGCAGCTTAGTCGTCAGGGACTACGAGCAGTACTTC
NA | NA | TRBJ2-7 | TRBV9 | CASSVADLDEQYF | TGTGCCAGCAGCGTAGCTGACTTGGATGAGCAGTACTTC
NA | few | TRBJ1-2 | TRBV15 | CATSRDIGGRYYGYTF | TGTGCCACCAGCAGAGATATTGGGGGGCGGTACTATGGCTACACCTTC
NA | few | TRBJ1-6 | TRBV20-1 | CSPQTGSYNSPLHF | TGCAGTCCCCAGACGGGCTCCTATAATTCACCCCTCCACTTT
TRBD1 | NA | TRBJ2-1 | TRBV6-1 | CASRGQGDYNEQFF | TGTGCCAGCAGGGGACAGGGGGACTACAATGAGCAGTTCTTC
TRBD2 | NA | TRBJ2-3 | TRBV12-3/TRBV12-4 | CASSKAGGHPYTQYF | TGTGCCAGCAGTAAAGCGGGAGGCCATCCGTATACGCAGTATTTT
TRBD2 | NA | TRBJ2-5 | TRBV20-1 | CSARVGLAFLNEQYF | TGCAGTGCTAGAGTAGGACTAGCGTTCCTCAATGAGCAGTACTTC
TRBD2 | few | TRBJ2-1 | TRBV25-1 | CASSGYGGLAGPSSYNEQFF | TGTGCCAGCAGTGGATACGGGGGACTAGCGGGGCCTAGCTCCTACAATGAGCAGTTCTTC
NA | NA | TRBJ1-1 | TRBV20-1 | CSAREGRDTEAFF | TGCAGTGCTAGAGAGGGCAGGGATACTGAAGCTTTCTTT
NA | few | TRBJ1-2 | TRBV4-2 | CASSQERTASYGYTF | TGTGCCAGCAGCCAAGAGAGGACAGCCAGCTATGGCTACACCTTC
TRBD1 | NA | TRBJ2-2 | TRBV20-1 | CSARPYEQGARTGELFF | TGCAGTGCTCGCCCGTATGAACAGGGGGCGCGCACCGGGGAGCTGTTTTTT
TRBD2 | few | TRBJ2-3 | TRBV6-6 | CASSPRLAGGPPDTQYF | TGTGCCAGCAGCCCAAGACTAGCGGGGGGGCCGCCGGATACGCAGTATTTT
TRBD1 | NA | TRBJ2-5 | TRBV29-1 | CSVGDRGLTLGYNEQYF | TGCAGCGTTGGGGACAGGGGGCTGACCCTGGGATACAATGAGCAGTACTTC
TRBD2 | NA | TRBJ2-1 | TRBV6-2/TRBV6-3 | CASKGLAGGPSYNEQFF | TGTGCCAGTAAAGGACTAGCGGGAGGGCCGTCCTACAATGAGCAGTTCTTC
TRBD1 | NA | TRBJ2-1 | TRBV11-1 | CASSPQGQGVYEQFF | TGTGCCAGCAGCCCTCAGGGACAGGGGGTTTATGAGCAGTTCTTC
NA | many | TRBJ2-7 | TRBV11-2 | CASSLIQGAYEQYF | TGTGCCAGCAGCTTGATCCAGGGCGCGTACGAGCAGTACTTC
NA | few | TRBJ2-1 | TRBV24-1 | CATSLDNEQFF | TGTGCCACCTCCCTAGACAATGAGCAGTTCTTC
NA | NA | TRBJ1-2 | TRBV11-2 | CASSLTDTNYGYTF | TGTGCCAGCAGCCTCACCGACACTAACTATGGCTACACCTTC
TRBD2 | few | TRBJ2-3 | TRBV6-1 | CASSTTSGRRRPSTDTQYF | TGTGCCAGCAGCACGACTAGCGGGAGGAGGCGACCTAGCACAGATACGCAGTATTTT
NA | NA | TRBJ2-2 | TRBV20-1 | CSARLLNTGELFF | TGCAGTGCTAGACTACTTAACACCGGGGAGCTGTTTTTT
NA | NA | TRBJ1-1 | TRBV21-1 | CASSKGPGGTEAFF | TGTGCCAGCAGCAAAGGCCCTGGGGGCACTGAAGCTTTCTTT
TRBD1 | NA | TRBJ2-7 | TRBV20-1 | CSGDRYEQYF | TGCAGCGGGGACAGGTACGAGCAGTACTTC
NA | NA | TRBJ2-3 | TRBV11-2 | CASSRPVAQDTDTQYF | TGTGCCAGCAGCCGACCGGTAGCCCAAGACACAGATACGCAGTATTTT
NA | NA | TRBJ2-4 | TRBV5-1 | CASSPSLGEQSF | TGCGCCAGCAGCCCCTCCCTAGGCGAGCAGTCCTTC
NA | NA | TRBJ2-1 | TRBV7-8 | CASSLRLSMLPEQFF | TGTGCCAGCAGCTTACGCCTAAGCATGCTGCCTGAGCAGTTCTTC
NA | many | TRBJ1-5 | TRBV7-9 | CASSPNTINQPQHF | TGTGCCAGCAGCCCAAATACGATAAATCAGCCCCAGCATTTT
NA | NA | TRBJ2-1 | TRBV5-1 | CASSLLEEDEQFF | TGCGCCAGCAGCCTACTCGAAGAAGATGAGCAGTTCTTC
NA | few | TRBJ2-4 | TRBV28 | CASSLMDYKNIQYF | TGTGCCAGCAGTTTAATGGACTACAAAAACATTCAGTACTTC
NA | NA | TRBJ2-1 | TRBV20-1 | CSAPLAGGTNEQFF | TGCAGTGCTCCCCTAGCAGGAGGGACCAATGAGCAGTTCTTC
NA | NA | TRBJ1-2 | TRBV5-1 | CASSLGVGAYGYTF | TGCGCCAGCAGCTTGGGGGTAGGGGCGTATGGCTACACCTTC
TRBD2 | NA | TRBJ2-3 | TRBV20-1 | CSAEGTSGSTDTQYF | TGCAGTGCAGAAGGGACTAGCGGGAGCACAGATACGCAGTATTTT
NA | NA | TRBJ1-2 | TRBV5-1 | CASSLQGSWYGYTF | TGCGCCAGCAGCTTACAGGGAAGTTGGTATGGCTACACCTTC
TRBD1 | few | TRBJ1-2 | TRBV20-1 | CSAGGQGSGYTF | TGCAGTGCTGGGGGACAGGGGTCTGGCTACACCTTC
TRBD1 | few | TRBJ2-7 | TRBV7-2 | CASSLVGDRAYEQYF | TGTGCCAGCAGCTTAGTGGGTGACAGGGCCTACGAGCAGTACTTC
NA | few | TRBJ2-1 | TRBV7-6 | CASSLGVAGLSYNEQFF | TGTGCCAGCAGCTTAGGGGTGGCGGGTCTTTCCTACAATGAGCAGTTCTTC
NA | NA | TRBJ2-5 | TRBV20-1 | CSAPRQGGLETQYF | TGCAGTGCTCCCAGACAGGGAGGCCTAGAGACCCAGTACTTC
NA | NA | TRBJ1-4 | TRBV10-3 | CAISESGSWVGKLFF | TGTGCCATCAGTGAATCCGGGTCCTGGGTAGGAAAACTGTTTTTT
TRBD1 | NA | TRBJ2-7 | TRBV6-6 | CASTSGQAYEQYF | TGTGCCAGCACCTCGGGACAGGCCTACGAGCAGTACTTC
NA | once | TRBJ2-3 | TRBV9 | CASSDPNTDTQYF | TGTGCCAGCAGCGATCCCAACACAGATACGCAGTATTTT
NA | NA | TRBJ2-7 | TRBV20-1 | CSAVRGGQNYEQYF | TGCAGTGCCGTCAGGGGGGGCCAGAACTACGAGCAGTACTTC
TRBD2 | few | TRBJ2-1 | TRBV3-1 | CASSPHGRDNEQFF | TGTGCCAGCAGCCCCCACGGGAGGGACAATGAGCAGTTCTTC
TRBD1 | few | TRBJ1-5 | TRBV12-3/TRBV12-4 | CASSFRQGSNQPQHF | TGTGCCAGCAGTTTCCGACAGGGGAGCAATCAGCCCCAGCATTTT
TRBD1 | NA | TRBJ2-7 | TRBV12-3/TRBV12-4 | CASSLGQGSFYEQYF | TGTGCCAGCAGTTTAGGACAGGGATCGTTCTACGAGCAGTACTTC
TRBD1 | few | TRBJ1-6 | TRBV7-9 | CASSSGDRGNSPLHF | TGTGCCAGCAGTTCCGGGGACAGGGGGAATTCACCCCTCCACTTT